The 23 T cell receptor beta chains below all came from one sample that was sequenced in a study of post-analysis software for immune sequencing data. Unique-molecular-identifier-tagged TCR beta cDNA libraries were used. TCRdb recomputed calls from the PCR reads with MiXCR, one row per CDR3 protein. The sample has about 540,000 distinct CDR3 sequences; approximately 31% are singletons. Antigens for these TCRs are unknown. Whole-study results and caveats: There were roughly 5 TRBV segments more frequent in patients than controls, and TRBV5-6, TRBV5-1 and TRBV20-1 were among them.

The sequenced material came from blood. Every receptor here comes from a girl aged 2-17 years with multiple sclerosis.

The chain recombines TRBV5-1 with TRBJ1-2; possibly TRBD1 for D (6 bases). Per the germline V gene, CDR1 is SGHRS and CDR2 is YFSETQ. The CDR3 totals 13 residues. V dropped 0 bases and J dropped 12 bases, with 15 bases sitting between them. CDR3 sequence reads: CASSLEGRGRDTF. CDR3 coding DNA: TGCGCCAGCAGCTTGGAAGGCAGGGGTCGAGACACCTTC.

This clonotype has more than one count but fewer than ten. V and J are TRBV7-9 and TRBJ2-5, with 9 bases matching TRBD1. The trim removed 6 bases at V and 1 base at J, leaving 9 bases unmatched. The CDR3 has 16 amino acids. The germline V gene encodes CDR1 SEHNR and CDR2 FQNEAQ (reference sequence). The DNA of the CDR3 is TGTGCCAGCAGTTCTCCGGGACAGGGCTTCCAAGAGACCCAGTACTTC. Residues: CASSSPGQGFQETQYF. Together with reference TRBV7-9 and TRBJ2-5, the CDR3 gives the full variable domain: DTGVSQNPRHKITKRGQNVTFRCDPISEHNRLYWYRQTLGQGPEFLTYFQNEAQLEKSRLLSDRFSAERPKGSFSTLEIQRTEQGDSAMYLCASSSPGQGFQETQYFGPGTRLLVL.

This clonotype was detected a few times. The chain joins TRBV20-1 to TRBJ2-7; D remains unclear. Germline CDR1 is DFQATT and CDR2 is SNEGSKA (reference sequence). The CDR3 loop spans 13 amino acids. The ends were cut back, 3 bases at V and 6 bases at J, with 15 bases in the middle. CDR3 in amino acids: CSASRITSGEQYF. The CDR3 coding sequence is TGCAGTGCTAGCCGGATCACTTCGGGCGAGCAGTACTTC.

As to this clonotype: Possible read error: a much larger clone is one base away. The rearrangement links TRBV10-3 to TRBJ2-5; D may be TRBD2 (5 bases). V shed 0 bases and J shed 9 bases, with 8 bases lying between them. CDR1 is ENHRY and CDR2 is SYGVKD in the germline V gene. CDR3 length equals 12 residues. CDR3 nucleotides: TGTGCCATCAGTGAGTCGGAGGAGGCCCAGTACTTC. Its protein product is CAISESEEAQYF.

This clonotype was recorded many times. The V gene is TRBV20-1, the J gene TRBJ2-3; 10 nucleotides agree with TRBD2. Germline CDR1 reads DFQATT; CDR2 reads SNEGSKA (reference sequence). V lost 6 bases to trimming and J lost 0 bases; unmatched junction nucleotides: 3. The CDR3 consists of 14 residues. The chain's CDR3 is CSAWTSGSTDTQYF. Written as DNA, the CDR3 is TGCAGTGCATGGACTAGCGGAAGCACAGATACGCAGTATTTT.

This clonotype was counted only a few times. J is TRBJ2-3 and V is TRBV11-2; D remains unclear. Trimming removed 0 bases from V and 7 bases from J, with 11 bases in between. The CDR3 spans 14 residues. CDR1 is SGHAT and CDR2 is FQNNGV in the germline V gene. The CDR3 coding sequence is TGTGCCAGCAGCTTAGATCTGAAAGGGAATACGCAGTATTTT. This codes for CASSLDLKGNTQYF.

As for this clonotype: An end of the junction does not agree with germline; a read error may underlie this. This chain joins TRBV3-1 and TRBJ1-4, with D uncertain. Germline CDR1 is LGHDT and CDR2 is YNNKEL (reference sequence). The CDR3 totals 16 residues. The CDR3 nucleotides read TGTGCCTGCAGCCGTAATATCCCGCGATCGAATGAAAAACTGTTTTTT. It codes for CACSRNIPRSNEKLFF.

The V and J genes are TRBV29-1 and TRBJ2-5; D unclear. V was clipped by 0 bases and J by 4 bases, with 12 bases between them. CDR1 is SQVTM, CDR2 ANQGSEA, per germline. The CDR3 runs to 14 residues. The CDR3: CSVEDGRYRETQYF. As DNA, the CDR3 is TGCAGCGTTGAAGATGGTCGCTATCGAGAGACCCAGTACTTC.

V usage is TRBV7-6 and J usage is TRBJ2-1, with D perhaps TRBD1 (6 bases). The CDR3 is 13 amino acids. V lost 5 bases and J 5 bases, leaving 10 bases between the germline ends. Germline V lookup: CDR1 SGHVS, CDR2 FNYEAQ. DNA of the CDR3: TGTGCCAGCAGCCGGACAGCTAACAATGAGCAGTTCTTC. Protein product: CASSRTANNEQFF.

In this sample, this clonotype turned up a few times. V is TRBV20-1 and J is TRBJ2-5; D call uncertain. V was clipped by 5 bases and J by 3 bases, with 10 bases between them. The CDR3 totals 12 residues. The germline V gene encodes CDR1 DFQATT and CDR2 SNEGSKA (reference sequence). CDR3 bases: TGCAGTGCTTTTACTTCTGAAGAGACCCAGTACTTC. This sequence encodes CSAFTSEETQYF.

The rearrangement uses TRBV5-1 and TRBJ1-4; D is uncertain. The length of the CDR3 is 15 residues. V lost 0 bases and J lost 4, with 10 bases in between. Per germline, CDR1 SGHRS and CDR2 YFSETQ. CDR3 loop: CASSLEGRLNEKLFF. The CDR3 DNA reads as TGCGCCAGCAGCTTGGAGGGCAGGCTTAATGAAAAACTGTTTTTT.

V and J are TRBV5-1 and TRBJ1-5, with 8 bases matching TRBD1. V gave up 0 bases and J gave up 1 base; unmatched junction bases: 12. This CDR3 comprises 19 residues. CDR1 and CDR2 (germline): SGHRS, YFSETQ. In DNA, the CDR3 is TGCGCCAGCAGCTTGGATGGACAGGGCTTAGGGAACAGCAATCAGCCCCAGCATTTT. Encoded protein: CASSLDGQGLGNSNQPQHF. Together with reference TRBV5-1 and TRBJ1-5, the CDR3 gives the full variable domain: KAGVTQTPRYLIKTRGQQVTLSCSPISGHRSVSWYQQTPGQGLQFLFEYFSETQRNKGNFPGRFSGRQFSNSRSEMNVSTLELGDSALYLCASSLDGQGLGNSNQPQHFGDGTRLSIL.

The rearrangement uses TRBV5-1 and TRBJ2-5, with unresolved D. The CDR3 length is 13 residues. CDR1 and CDR2 (germline): SGHRS, YFSETQ. V gave up 6 bases and J gave up 5 bases, with 14 bases separating them. DNA of the CDR3: TGCGCCAGCACCCTTAACTCCCGGGAGACCCAGTACTTC. As protein: CASTLNSRETQYF.

V usage is TRBV25-1 and J usage is TRBJ2-5, with D possibly matching TRBD2 (6 bases). V lost 7 bases, J lost 5 bases, and 17 bases lay in between. The CDR3 consists of 14 residues. CDR1 is MGHDK and CDR2 is SYGVNS in the germline V gene. CDR3 amino acids: CASTILGGTETQYF. For the CDR3, the DNA is TGTGCCAGCACCATTCTGGGGGGTACGGAGACCCAGTACTTC.

The table lists this clonotype with a few counts. DNA of the CDR3: TGTGCCATCAGTGAGCCTGGACAGGGGATGTTTGGTACGCAGTATTTT. Translating gives CAISEPGQGMFGTQYF. The rearrangement uses TRBV10-3 and TRBJ2-3; 9 positions match TRBD1. The germline V gene has CDR1 ENHRY and CDR2 SYGVKD. V lost 2 bases to trimming and J lost 8 bases; unmatched junction nucleotides: 11. The CDR3 contains 16 residues.

The CDR3 sequence: CSARDAGTGDYNEQYF. The DNA for the CDR3 is TGCAGTGCTAGAGACGCCGGGACAGGGGATTACAACGAGCAGTACTTC. J is TRBJ2-5 and V is TRBV20-1, with 10 positions matching TRBD1. TRBJ2-7 explains the end of the DNA better; the J call may be wrong. The CDR3 extends over 16 amino acids. The germline V gene encodes CDR1 DFQATT and CDR2 SNEGSKA (reference sequence).

In its sample, this clonotype was seen once. This sequence joins TRBV4-1 and TRBJ2-3; D remains ambiguous. CDR3 size: 17 residues. From germline, CDR1 is MGHRA and CDR2 YSYEKL. Trimming pared 0 bases from V and 2 bases from J, leaving 15 bases between. CDR3 nucleotides: TGCGCCAGCAGCCAAGACGCCCCAGGTTTGGTCACAGATACGCAGTATTTT. Translating gives CASSQDAPGLVTDTQYF.

This chain uses TRBV7-8 with TRBJ1-4; the D gene is possibly TRBD1 (6 bases). Germline-derived CDR1 and CDR2 are SGHVS and FQNEAQ. V was cut by 3 bases and J by 7 bases, with 12 bases left in between. This CDR3 is 14 amino acids long. The CDR3 spells CASSFWGAGEKLFF. Here the CDR3 DNA reads TGTGCCAGCAGCTTTTGGGGGGCCGGTGAAAAACTGTTTTTT.

This clonotype was recorded a few times. The chain has TRBV5-1 and TRBJ1-2, with 8 bases aligning to TRBD1. Germline-derived CDR1 and CDR2 are SGHRS and YFSETQ. The trim removed 5 bases at V and 7 bases at J, leaving 7 bases unmatched. The CDR3 sequence is 13 residues long. CDR3 in DNA: TGCGCCAGCAGTTCTCAGGGGGCAACTGGCTACACCTTC. Translated, it gives CASSSQGATGYTF.

This clonotype appeared many times. V and J are TRBV20-1 and TRBJ2-5; the D is unclear. V was cut by 2 bases and J by 2 bases, with 3 bases left in between. CDR1 DFQATT and CDR2 SNEGSKA come from the germline V gene (reference sequence). The CDR3 runs 11 residues. This chain's CDR3 is CSARPQETQYF. The CDR3 bases are TGCAGTGCTAGACCTCAAGAGACCCAGTACTTC.

This clonotype was detected a few times. This chain connects TRBV12-3 or TRBV12-4 to TRBJ2-5; D gene unclear. V was pared by 7 bases and J by 3 bases, with 12 bases between. The CDR3 contains 13 residues. CDR3: CASTRPLEETQYF. The DNA of the CDR3 is TGTGCCAGCACCCGCCCCCTGGAAGAGACCCAGTACTTC.

The chain is built from TRBV25-1 and TRBJ2-7; 9 nucleotides line up with TRBD2. The V segment lost 4 bases and the J segment 4 bases; nucleotides outside the gene matches: 14. CDR1 and CDR2 (germline): MGHDK, SYGVNS. There are 17 residues in the CDR3. The CDR3 here is CASSVQIGTSRPYEQYF. CDR3 DNA sequence: TGTGCCAGCAGTGTTCAAATAGGGACTAGCAGACCTTACGAGCAGTACTTC.

The V and J genes are TRBV20-1 and TRBJ1-1, with a possible D match to TRBD1 (6 bases). This CDR3 spans 14 amino acids. The ends were cut back, 2 bases at V and 2 bases at J, with 12 bases in the middle. Germline CDR1 is DFQATT and CDR2 is SNEGSKA (reference sequence). The CDR3 spells CSARSLQGNTEAFF. The DNA of the CDR3 is TGCAGTGCTAGATCACTACAGGGAAACACTGAAGCTTTCTTT.